The rows below give T cell receptor beta chains drawn from one sample of a study of cytotoxic CD8 clonotypes in ibrutinib-treated CLL. Only in-frame clones appear in the TCRdb table, and some are missing; sequencing was by immunoSEQ multiplex PCR. The table includes fewer than 400,000 clones, under 70% detected once. The source was PBMCs, collected after 36 months of ibrutinib treatment. These receptors were collected from a human donor with chronic lymphocytic leukemia. The CDR3 runs from the conserved cysteine through the conserved F or W. A D gene is named only where the DNA matches it firmly. Some rows have no size entry. The others give once, few or many, or a class for an expanded clone.

cdr3_aa: CATSVPGESRAFF; cdr3_nt: TGTGCCACCAGCGTTCCAGGGGAAAGCCGGGCTTTCTTT; clone_size: .; v_call: TRBV15; j_call: TRBJ1-1; d_call: .
cdr3_aa: CASSTGTGIVYEQYF; cdr3_nt: TGCGCCAGCAGCACCGGGACAGGGATCGTTTACGAGCAGTACTTC; clone_size: .; v_call: TRBV5-1; j_call: TRBJ2-7; d_call: TRBD1
cdr3_aa: CASRPQGVGTQYF; cdr3_nt: TGTGCCAGCAGACCCCAGGGGGTTGGGACCCAGTACTTC; clone_size: .; v_call: TRBV6-6; j_call: TRBJ2-5; d_call: TRBD1
cdr3_aa: CASSQGPRGTQYF; cdr3_nt: TGCGCCAGCAGCCAGGGTCCTAGGGGGACCCAGTACTTC; clone_size: .; v_call: TRBV5-1; j_call: TRBJ2-5; d_call: .
cdr3_aa: CSVEGTGSSYNEQFF; cdr3_nt: TGCAGCGTTGAGGGCACAGGGAGCTCCTACAATGAGCAGTTCTTC; clone_size: .; v_call: TRBV29-1; j_call: TRBJ2-1; d_call: .
cdr3_aa: CASSYVTASYEQYF; cdr3_nt: TGTGCCAGCAGTTACGTGACAGCCTCCTACGAGCAGTACTTC; clone_size: few; v_call: TRBV6-5; j_call: TRBJ2-7; d_call: .
cdr3_aa: CASSLRLAGGLDTDTQYF; cdr3_nt: TGTGCCAGCAGCTTGAGACTAGCGGGGGGGCTGGACACAGATACGCAGTATTTT; clone_size: .; v_call: TRBV7-6; j_call: TRBJ2-3; d_call: TRBD2
cdr3_aa: CATSREGDHYEQYF; cdr3_nt: TGTGCCACCAGCAGAGAGGGGGACCACTACGAGCAGTACTTC; clone_size: .; v_call: TRBV15; j_call: TRBJ2-7; d_call: .
cdr3_aa: CASSLNTGANVLTF; cdr3_nt: TGTGCCAGCAGCTTAAATACCGGGGCCAACGTCCTGACTTTC; clone_size: .; v_call: TRBV7-2; j_call: TRBJ2-6; d_call: .
cdr3_aa: CASSSPGQGGNEQYF; cdr3_nt: TGTGCCAGCAGTTCTCCGGGACAGGGTGGGAACGAGCAGTACTTC; clone_size: .; v_call: TRBV6-5; j_call: TRBJ2-7; d_call: TRBD1
cdr3_aa: CASSVAGTTTEQFF; cdr3_nt: TGTGCCAGCAGCGTAGCGGGCACAACCACTGAGCAGTTCTTC; clone_size: few; v_call: TRBV9; j_call: TRBJ2-1; d_call: .